This record covers a single T cell receptor (beta chain). The data derive from a study of T cell responses to AZD1222 COVID-19 vaccine. Here immunoSEQ multiplex PCR was the method, and the copy in TCRdb shows in-frame clones only, minus some. The table lists tens of thousands of clones, 70% to 90% of them singletons. The length of the CDR3 is 15 residues. V was shortened by 4 bases and J by 5 bases, with 15 bases between the two germline ends. CDR1 is MDHEN, CDR2 SYDVKM, per germline. The receptor comes from an adult who received the AZD1222 COVID-19 vaccine. This chain uses TRBV28 with TRBJ2-4, with a tentative D call TRBD1 (6 bases). The sample was peripheral blood, taken 28 days after the second AZD1222 dose. CDR3 protein: CASSSGQSLENIQYF. For the CDR3, the DNA is TGTGCCAGCAGTTCAGGACAGTCGCTCGAAAACATTCAGTACTTC.